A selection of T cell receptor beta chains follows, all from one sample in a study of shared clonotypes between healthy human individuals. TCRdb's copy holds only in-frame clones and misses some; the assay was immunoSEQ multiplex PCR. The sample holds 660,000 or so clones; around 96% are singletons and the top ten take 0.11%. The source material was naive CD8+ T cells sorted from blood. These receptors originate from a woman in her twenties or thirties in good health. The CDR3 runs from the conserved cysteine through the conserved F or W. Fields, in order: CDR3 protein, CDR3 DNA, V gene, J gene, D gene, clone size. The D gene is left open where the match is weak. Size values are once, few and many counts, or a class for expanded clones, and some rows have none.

CDR3: CASSLLGLRHTDTQYF; DNA: TGCGCCAGCAGCTTGTTAGGTCTGAGGCACACAGATACGCAGTATTTT; V: TRBV5-1; J: TRBJ2-3; D: NA; size: once
CDR3: CASRWDGAYEQYF; DNA: TGTGCCAGCAGGTGGGACGGAGCCTACGAGCAGTACTTC; V: TRBV2; J: TRBJ2-7; D: NA; size: NA
CDR3: CASSFTMDEQYF; DNA: TGTGCCAGCAGCTTTACGATGGACGAGCAGTACTTC; V: TRBV13; J: TRBJ2-7; D: NA; size: once
CDR3: CASSMTVYEQYF; DNA: TGTGCCAGCAGTATGACGGTTTACGAGCAGTACTTC; V: TRBV11-2; J: TRBJ2-7; D: NA; size: once
CDR3: CASSQRGPGEAFF; DNA: TGCGCCAGCAGCCAAAGAGGACCGGGTGAGGCTTTCTTT; V: TRBV4-1; J: TRBJ1-1; D: NA; size: NA
CDR3: CASSARTSGTYEQYF; DNA: TGTGCCAGCAGCGCGCGGACTAGCGGAACCTACGAGCAGTACTTC; V: TRBV27; J: TRBJ2-7; D: TRBD2; size: NA
CDR3: CASRLRDYLTIQYF; DNA: TGTGCCAGTAGACTCCGGGACTACCTGACCATTCAGTACTTC; V: TRBV19; J: TRBJ2-4; D: TRBD2; size: NA
CDR3: CASSSPQTGGLYGYTF; DNA: TGTGCCAGCAGCTCCCCCCAAACAGGGGGCCTCTATGGCTACACCTTC; V: TRBV7-8; J: TRBJ1-2; D: TRBD1; size: NA
CDR3: CASSLQTSVYNEQFF; DNA: TGTGCCAGCAGTTTACAAACTAGTGTCTACAATGAGCAGTTCTTC; V: TRBV27; J: TRBJ2-1; D: NA; size: NA
CDR3: CASSTDSGGKDTQYF; DNA: TGTGCCAGCAGCACAGACTCAGGGGGGAAAGATACGCAGTATTTT; V: TRBV4-2; J: TRBJ2-3; D: NA; size: NA
CDR3: CASSLGRADTQYF; DNA: TGTGCCAGCAGCTTAGGCCGCGCAGATACGCAGTATTTT; V: TRBV13; J: TRBJ2-3; D: NA; size: NA
CDR3: CASSLPGEQTQYF; DNA: TGTGCCAGCAGCTTGCCGGGCGAACAGACCCAGTACTTC; V: TRBV5-5; J: TRBJ2-5; D: NA; size: NA
CDR3: CASSEGLVETQYF; DNA: TGTGCCTCCTCCGAGGGGCTAGTAGAGACCCAGTACTTC; V: TRBV7-9; J: TRBJ2-5; D: NA; size: NA
CDR3: CAWSSQGNGYTF; DNA: TGTGCCTGGAGTTCACAGGGAAATGGCTACACCTTC; V: TRBV30; J: TRBJ1-2; D: NA; size: NA
CDR3: CASNRAGGTYNEQFF; DNA: TGTGCCAGCAATCGAGCGGGAGGTACCTACAATGAGCAGTTCTTC; V: TRBV6-5; J: TRBJ2-1; D: TRBD2; size: NA
CDR3: CASSELGGGVNTEAFF; DNA: TGTGCCAGCAGTGAGCTGGGGGGCGGGGTTAACACTGAAGCTTTCTTT; V: TRBV2; J: TRBJ1-1; D: NA; size: NA
CDR3: CASSVEADGEKLFF; DNA: TGTGCCAGCAGCGTAGAAGCGGATGGTGAAAAACTGTTTTTT; V: TRBV9; J: TRBJ1-4; D: NA; size: once
CDR3: CASISGPSTDTQYF; DNA: TGTGCCAGCATAAGCGGTCCTAGCACAGATACGCAGTATTTT; V: TRBV28; J: TRBJ2-3; D: NA; size: NA
CDR3: CASTPMGTATNNEQFF; DNA: TGTGCCAGCACCCCGATGGGGACAGCGACCAACAATGAGCAGTTCTTC; V: TRBV28; J: TRBJ2-1; D: TRBD1; size: NA
CDR3: CASSLSGTAYSREKLFF; DNA: TGTGCCAGCAGCTTATCCGGTACAGCCTACTCTAGGGAAAAACTGTTTTTT; V: TRBV7-9; J: TRBJ1-4; D: NA; size: NA
CDR3: CAISESPAPGNQPQHF; DNA: TGTGCCATCAGTGAGTCCCCAGCCCCGGGCAATCAGCCCCAGCATTTT; V: TRBV10-3; J: TRBJ1-5; D: NA; size: NA
CDR3: CASSHGNTEAFF; DNA: TGTGCCAGCAGCCACGGTAACACTGAAGCTTTCTTT; V: TRBV7-9; J: TRBJ1-1; D: NA; size: NA
CDR3: CASSQGQVRSYNEQFF; DNA: TGTGCCAGCAGCCAAGGACAGGTCCGCTCCTACAATGAGCAGTTCTTC; V: TRBV14; J: TRBJ2-1; D: NA; size: NA
CDR3: CATSRAPADSRYEQYF; DNA: TGTGCCACCAGCAGAGCGCCAGCGGACTCCCGGTACGAGCAGTACTTC; V: TRBV15; J: TRBJ2-7; D: NA; size: NA
CDR3: CSVAGDGRGTDTQYF; DNA: TGCAGCGTCGCGGGGGACGGTCGGGGCACAGATACGCAGTATTTT; V: TRBV29-1; J: TRBJ2-3; D: TRBD2; size: NA
CDR3: CASSRVQPEQFF; DNA: TGTGCCAGCTCCCGGGTACAACCCGAGCAGTTCTTC; V: TRBV14; J: TRBJ2-1; D: NA; size: NA
CDR3: CASSNHPESRRARVKNIQYF; DNA: TGTGCCAGCAGCAATCATCCCGAATCACGACGGGCTCGTGTCAAAAACATTCAGTACTTC; V: TRBV21-1; J: TRBJ2-4; D: NA; size: NA
CDR3: CSVEDFDRENTEAFF; DNA: TGCAGCGTTGAAGACTTCGACAGGGAGAACACTGAAGCTTTCTTT; V: TRBV29-1; J: TRBJ1-1; D: TRBD1; size: NA
CDR3: CASSEPLAELPTDTQYF; DNA: TGTGCCAGCAGTGAACCCCTAGCGGAGCTCCCCACAGATACGCAGTATTTT; V: TRBV6-1; J: TRBJ2-3; D: TRBD2; size: NA
CDR3: CASSPVREGRSQHF; DNA: TGTGCCAGCAGCCCAGTTAGGGAAGGCCGCTCCCAGCATTTT; V: TRBV28; J: TRBJ1-5; D: NA; size: once
CDR3: CASSSMTNSYEQYF; DNA: TGCGCCAGCAGTTCGATGACAAACTCCTACGAGCAGTACTTC; V: TRBV10-2; J: TRBJ2-7; D: NA; size: NA
CDR3: CASSSGLRGTLNTEAFF; DNA: TGTGCCAGCAGCTCGGGTCTCAGGGGGACTTTGAACACTGAAGCTTTCTTT; V: TRBV5-4; J: TRBJ1-1; D: TRBD1; size: NA
CDR3: CASSFGTATYEQYF; DNA: TGTGCCAGCAGCTTTGGGACTGCAACCTACGAGCAGTACTTC; V: TRBV11-2; J: TRBJ2-7; D: NA; size: NA
CDR3: CASRHQGAAQPQHF; DNA: TGTGCCAGCAGGCACCAGGGGGCAGCTCAGCCCCAGCATTTT; V: TRBV27; J: TRBJ1-5; D: TRBD1; size: NA
CDR3: CASSSSANQPQHF; DNA: TGTGCCAGCAGTTCGTCTGCCAATCAGCCCCAGCATTTT; V: TRBV2; J: TRBJ1-5; D: NA; size: NA
CDR3: CASRLNTDTQYF; DNA: TGTGCCAGCAGATTAAACACAGATACGCAGTATTTT; V: TRBV7-9; J: TRBJ2-3; D: NA; size: NA
CDR3: CASSISQSGANVLTF; DNA: TGTGCCAGCAGTATAAGCCAGTCTGGGGCCAACGTCCTGACTTTC; V: TRBV9; J: TRBJ2-6; D: NA; size: NA